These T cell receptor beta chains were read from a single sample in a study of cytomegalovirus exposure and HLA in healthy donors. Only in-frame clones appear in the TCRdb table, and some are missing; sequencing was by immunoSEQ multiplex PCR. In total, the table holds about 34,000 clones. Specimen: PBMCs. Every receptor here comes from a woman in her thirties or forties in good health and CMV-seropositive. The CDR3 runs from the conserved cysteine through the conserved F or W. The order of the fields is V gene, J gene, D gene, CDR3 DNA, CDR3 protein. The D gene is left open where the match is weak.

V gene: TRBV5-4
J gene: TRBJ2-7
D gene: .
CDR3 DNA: TGTGCCAGCACCTTACTGGATGGGCAGGGAAGCCACGAGCAGTACTTC
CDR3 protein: CASTLLDGQGSHEQYF

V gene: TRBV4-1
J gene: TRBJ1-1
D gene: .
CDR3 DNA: TGCGCCAGCAGCCAAGCCCAATTGGGACATATGAACACTGAAGCTTTCTTT
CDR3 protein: CASSQAQLGHMNTEAFF

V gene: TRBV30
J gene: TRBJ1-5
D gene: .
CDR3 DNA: TGTGCCTGGAGTGTAGGAGCGTATAGCAATCAGCCCCAGCATTTT
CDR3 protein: CAWSVGAYSNQPQHF

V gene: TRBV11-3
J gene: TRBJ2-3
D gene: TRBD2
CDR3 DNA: TGTGCCAGCAGGGGAGGGGCCACAGATACGCAGTATTTT
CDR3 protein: CASRGGATDTQYF

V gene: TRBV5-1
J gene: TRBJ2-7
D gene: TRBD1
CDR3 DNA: TGCGCCAGCAGCTTGGCCAATCGGGGACAGAGCTCCTACGAGCAGTACTTC
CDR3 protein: CASSLANRGQSSYEQYF

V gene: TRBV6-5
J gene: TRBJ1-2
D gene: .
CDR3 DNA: TGTGCCAGCAGTCAACGTAAGAGAAACTATGGCTACACCTTC
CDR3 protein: CASSQRKRNYGYTF

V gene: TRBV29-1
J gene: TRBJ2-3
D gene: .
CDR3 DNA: TGCAGCGCTAGGCGGGGTAGCACAGATACGCAGTATTTT
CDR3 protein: CSARRGSTDTQYF

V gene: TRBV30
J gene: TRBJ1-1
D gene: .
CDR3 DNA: TGTGCCTGGAGTACGAGTGTCAACACTGAAGCTTTCTTT
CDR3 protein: CAWSTSVNTEAFF

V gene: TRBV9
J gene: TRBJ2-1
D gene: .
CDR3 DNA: TGTGCCAGCAGCACCTGGCCCAGCGGATCCTACAATGAGCAGTTCTTC
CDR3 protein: CASSTWPSGSYNEQFF

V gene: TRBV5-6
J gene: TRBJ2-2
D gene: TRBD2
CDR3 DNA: TGTGCCAGCAGCCAGACTAGCGGGGCCGGGGAGCTGTTTTTT
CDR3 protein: CASSQTSGAGELFF

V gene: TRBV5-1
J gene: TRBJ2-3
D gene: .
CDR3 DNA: TGCGCCAGCAGCTTGGACGGGAGCACAGATACGCAGTATTTT
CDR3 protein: CASSLDGSTDTQYF

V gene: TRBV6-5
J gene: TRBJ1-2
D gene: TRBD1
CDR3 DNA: TGTGCCAGCAGTACCCGGACAGGGGGCGTGGGTGGCTACACCTTC
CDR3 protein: CASSTRTGGVGGYTF

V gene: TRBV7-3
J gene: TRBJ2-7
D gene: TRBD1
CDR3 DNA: TGTGCCAGCAGCCGCGGACAGGGATACGAGCAGTACTTC
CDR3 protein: CASSRGQGYEQYF

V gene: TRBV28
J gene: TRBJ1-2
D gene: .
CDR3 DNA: TGTGCCAGCAGTTTATCCGAGGGCTATGGCTACACCTTC
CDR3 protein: CASSLSEGYGYTF

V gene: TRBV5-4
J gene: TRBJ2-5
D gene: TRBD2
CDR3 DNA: TGTGCCAGCAGGGCCGGGACTAGCGGGAGCAATGAGCAGTACTTC
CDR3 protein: CASRAGTSGSNEQYF

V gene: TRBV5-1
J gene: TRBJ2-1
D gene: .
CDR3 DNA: TGCGCCAGCAGCTTGGGTCAGATTTACAATGAGCAGTTCTTC
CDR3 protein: CASSLGQIYNEQFF

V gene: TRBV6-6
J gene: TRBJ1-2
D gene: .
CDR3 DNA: TGTGCCAGCAGTTCTGGTAACCCAGGGCCTAACTATGGCTACACCTTC
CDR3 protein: CASSSGNPGPNYGYTF

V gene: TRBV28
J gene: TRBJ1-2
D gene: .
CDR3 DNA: TGTGCCAGCAGTTCCCCCCCGTCGGGTGTTGGTCCGCTATATGGCTACACCTTC
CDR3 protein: CASSSPPSGVGPLYGYTF

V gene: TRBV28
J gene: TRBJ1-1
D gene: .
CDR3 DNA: TGTGCCAGCAGTTTAGGCGGGGCGCCGGACACTGAAGCTTTCTTT
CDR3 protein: CASSLGGAPDTEAFF

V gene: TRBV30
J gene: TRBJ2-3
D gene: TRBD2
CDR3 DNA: TGTGCCTGGAGTGTACAGGGCGGGAGCGGGGGTACGCAGTATTTT
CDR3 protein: CAWSVQGGSGGTQYF

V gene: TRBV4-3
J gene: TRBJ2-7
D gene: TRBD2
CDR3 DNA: TGCGCCAGCAGCCAAGCGAGCGGGAGCGACGAGCAGTACTTC
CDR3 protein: CASSQASGSDEQYF

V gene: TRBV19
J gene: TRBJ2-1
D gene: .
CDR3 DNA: TGTGCCACCAGGGGCCCCGGTACATACAATGAGCAGTTCTTC
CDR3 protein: CATRGPGTYNEQFF

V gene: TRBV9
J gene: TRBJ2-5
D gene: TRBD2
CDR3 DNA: TGTGCCAGCAGCGTAGGGGAGACTAGCGGGCAAGAGACCCAGTACTTC
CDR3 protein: CASSVGETSGQETQYF

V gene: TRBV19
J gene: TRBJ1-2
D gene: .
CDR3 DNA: TGTGCCAGTAATCCGGGACTCATAGGTGACTATGGCTACACCTTC
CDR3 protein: CASNPGLIGDYGYTF

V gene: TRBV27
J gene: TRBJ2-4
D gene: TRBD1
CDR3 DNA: TGTGCCAGCAGTTTACTGCTAAGGCGGACAGGGGCGACGAGGGTAGCCAAAAACATTCAGTACTTC
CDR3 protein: CASSLLLRRTGATRVAKNIQYF

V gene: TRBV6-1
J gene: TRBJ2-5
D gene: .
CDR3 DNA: TGTGCCAGCACCATGGGTCCAGGGATGGGGACCCAGTACTTC
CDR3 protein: CASTMGPGMGTQYF

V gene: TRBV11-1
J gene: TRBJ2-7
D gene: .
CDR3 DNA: TGTGCCAGCAGCTTAGAACAGGCCTACGAGCAGTACTTC
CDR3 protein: CASSLEQAYEQYF

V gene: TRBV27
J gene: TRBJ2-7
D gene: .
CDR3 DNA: TGTGCCAGCAGTTTCGACAGGTCCGACGAGCAGTACTTC
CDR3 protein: CASSFDRSDEQYF

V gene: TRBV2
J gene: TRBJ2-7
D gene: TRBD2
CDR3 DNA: TGTGCCAGCAGTGATCTAGCGGGCTACGAGCAGTACTTC
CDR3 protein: CASSDLAGYEQYF

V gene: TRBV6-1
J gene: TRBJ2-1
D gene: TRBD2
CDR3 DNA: TGTGCCAGCAGACGGACTAGCGGTTACAATGAGCAGTTCTTC
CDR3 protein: CASRRTSGYNEQFF

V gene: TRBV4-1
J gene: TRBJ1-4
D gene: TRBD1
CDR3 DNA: TGCGCCAGCAGCCAACCCACGACAGGGAAGAATGAAAAACTGTTTTTT
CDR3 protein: CASSQPTTGKNEKLFF

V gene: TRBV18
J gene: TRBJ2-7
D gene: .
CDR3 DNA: TGTGCCAGTACAGGGACCAACTACGAGCAGTACTTC
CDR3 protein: CASTGTNYEQYF

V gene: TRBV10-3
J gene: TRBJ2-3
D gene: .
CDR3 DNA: TGTGCCATCAGGACCGACTTTAGCACAGATACGCAGTATTTT
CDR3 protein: CAIRTDFSTDTQYF

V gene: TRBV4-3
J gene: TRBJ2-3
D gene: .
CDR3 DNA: TGCGCCAGCAGCCTAAGAGGGGGTTCCACAGATACGCAGTATTTT
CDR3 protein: CASSLRGGSTDTQYF

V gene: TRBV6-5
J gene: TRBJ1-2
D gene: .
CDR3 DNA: TGTGCCAGCAGTTACAGGGACTCTAACTATGGCTACACCTTC
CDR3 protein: CASSYRDSNYGYTF

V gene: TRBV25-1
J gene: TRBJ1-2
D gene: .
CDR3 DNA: TGTGCCAGCAGTGGTCACGCGGGAGGCTACACCTTC
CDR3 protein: CASSGHAGGYTF

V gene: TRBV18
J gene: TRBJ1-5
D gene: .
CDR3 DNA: TGTGCCAGCTCACAACTAGGCGGTATCAATCAGCCCCAGCATTTT
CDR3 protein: CASSQLGGINQPQHF

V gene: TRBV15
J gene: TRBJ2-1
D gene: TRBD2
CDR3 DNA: TGTGCCACCAGCAGAGCTCGGACTAGCGGTAATGAGCAGTTCTTC
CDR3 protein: CATSRARTSGNEQFF

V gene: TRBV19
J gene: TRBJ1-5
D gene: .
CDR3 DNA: TGTGCCAGTAGTATGTGGGCAGGGGCCAGCAATCAGCCCCAGCATTTT
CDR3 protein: CASSMWAGASNQPQHF

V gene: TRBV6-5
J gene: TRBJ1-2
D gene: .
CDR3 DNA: TGTGCCACACGATTGGCTACCGGGTATGGCTACACCTTC
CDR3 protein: CATRLATGYGYTF

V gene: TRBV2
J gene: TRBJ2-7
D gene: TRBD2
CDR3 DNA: TGTGCCAGCAGTAGACCTAGCGGGATCAACGAGCAGTACTTC
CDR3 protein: CASSRPSGINEQYF

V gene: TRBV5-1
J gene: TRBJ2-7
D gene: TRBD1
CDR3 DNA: TGCGCCAGCAGTTCGGACAGGGGAAGGATCGAGCAGTACTTC
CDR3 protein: CASSSDRGRIEQYF

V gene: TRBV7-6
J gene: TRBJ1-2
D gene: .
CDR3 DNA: TGTGCCAGCAGCTTGGGGGGGTTCGGAGGCTACACCTTC
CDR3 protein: CASSLGGFGGYTF

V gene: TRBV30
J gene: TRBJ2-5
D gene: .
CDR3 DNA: TGTGCCTGGAGCGCAGGGGCGAGCACCCAGTACTTC
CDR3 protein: CAWSAGASTQYF

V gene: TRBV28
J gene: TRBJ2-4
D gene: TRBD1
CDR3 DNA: TGTGCCAGCAGCCCATCCGACAGGGGAAACATTCAGTACTTC
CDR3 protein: CASSPSDRGNIQYF

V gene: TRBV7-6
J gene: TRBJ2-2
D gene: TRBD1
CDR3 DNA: TGTGCCAGCAGCCCATCCGGGACAGCGAACACCGGGGAGCTGTTTTTT
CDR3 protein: CASSPSGTANTGELFF

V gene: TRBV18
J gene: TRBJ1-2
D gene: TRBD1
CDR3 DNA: TGTGCCAGCTCTTACGTACAGGGGGAAGACGGCTACACCTTC
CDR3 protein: CASSYVQGEDGYTF

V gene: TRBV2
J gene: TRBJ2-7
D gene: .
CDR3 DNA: TGTGCCAGCAGCGAGTTGGGGGCCTCTCACGAGCAGTACTTC
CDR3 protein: CASSELGASHEQYF

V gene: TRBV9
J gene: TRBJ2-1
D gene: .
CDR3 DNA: TGTGCCAGCAGCGTAGGGGGGGACCTAAATGAGCAGTTCTTC
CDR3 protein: CASSVGGDLNEQFF

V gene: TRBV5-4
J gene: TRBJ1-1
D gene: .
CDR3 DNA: TGTGCCAGCAGAACCGAGGGGGGGCAGGCGGCTTTCTTT
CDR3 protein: CASRTEGGQAAFF

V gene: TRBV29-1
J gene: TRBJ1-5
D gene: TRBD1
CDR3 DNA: TGCAGCGTATGGGACAGGGACAATCAGCCCCAGCATTTT
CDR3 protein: CSVWDRDNQPQHF

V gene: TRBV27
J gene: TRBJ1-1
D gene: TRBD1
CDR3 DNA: TGTGCCAGCAGTGAAAGGGGGCCCACTGAAGCTTTCTTT
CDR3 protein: CASSERGPTEAFF

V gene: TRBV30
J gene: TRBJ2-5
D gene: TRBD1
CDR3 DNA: TGTGCCTGGAGTCGACAGGGTTGGAGGGAGACCCAGTACTTC
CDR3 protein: CAWSRQGWRETQYF

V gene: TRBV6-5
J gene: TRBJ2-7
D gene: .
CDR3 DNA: TGTGCCAGCAGTTACAGGGGGAGAAAATACGAGCAGTACTTC
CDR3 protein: CASSYRGRKYEQYF

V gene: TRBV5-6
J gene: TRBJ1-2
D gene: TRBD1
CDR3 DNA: TGTGCCAGCAGCTTTATACAGGGGAACTATGGCTACACCTTC
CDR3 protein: CASSFIQGNYGYTF

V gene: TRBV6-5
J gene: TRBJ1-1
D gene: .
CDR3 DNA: TGTGCCAGCACAAGGGGGGGAGGCGGCACTGAAGCTTTCTTT
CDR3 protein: CASTRGGGGTEAFF

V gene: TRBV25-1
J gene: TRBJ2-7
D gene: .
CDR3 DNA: TGTGCCAGCACCCTCTCCTACGAGCAGTACTTC
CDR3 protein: CASTLSYEQYF

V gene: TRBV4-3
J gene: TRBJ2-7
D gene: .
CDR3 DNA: TGCGCCAGCAGCCAAGACCCCTTCGCGGATGCAGAGCAGTACTTC
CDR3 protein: CASSQDPFADAEQYF